Listed here is a single TCR beta chain. There is no known antigen for this receptor. From the cysteine through the phenylalanine, the CDR3 covers 13 amino acids. Only the protein sequence is given. The germline V gene (reference sequence) sets CDR1 to LNHNV and CDR2 to YYDKDF. This specimen comes from a study of T cells expressing NK-cell markers (dated by TCRdb to 2020 to 2022). In terms of the full investigation: TCR beta-chain repertoires were profiled in sorted CD3+CD56+NKG2C+, CD3+CD56+NKG2C- and CD3+CD56-NKG2C+ T-cell subsets from about 8 donors. Among the eight sequenced donors, seven were HCMV-seropositive and one was HCMV-seronegative. The eight sequenced donors were randomly selected healthy volunteers, three men and five women. The libraries were sequenced on Illumina HiSeq 2000/2500, MiSeq or NextSeq, producing 2 x 150 bp reads.

This sample was sequenced with an Illumina HiSeq 2000. TCR beta cDNA libraries were made by 5'RACE template switching that added a universal primer site and unique molecular identifiers. Synthesis of cDNA was primed from the TCR beta constant segment and was followed by two consecutive PCR amplification steps. The authors' pipeline ran thus. MIGEC was used to demultiplex reads and group the reads by UMI, and MiTCR was used to assemble and quantify clonotypes. Only TCR cDNA sequences supported by at least two reads were kept to exclude erroneous sequences. The tcR package was used for downstream repertoire analysis, with clonotypes matched between fractions based on CDR3 nucleotide sequence plus V segment. VDJmatch was used to annotate antigen specificity against VDJdb, with one amino acid substitution in CDR3 permitted. Reads reprocessed by TCRdb are summarized as one entry per CDR3 protein sequence, and DNA is absent. TCRdb, not the authors, supplied the V and J calls. This sample's table carries over 350,000 distinct CDR3 sequences. The ten top clones hold about 10% of the sample.

To determine HCMV serostatus, a commercial ELISA kit was used to detect HCMV-specific IgG in serum. Ficoll density gradient centrifugation was used to isolate peripheral blood mononuclear cells from blood. What the research found in general, with its limitations: For over five donors, the dominant CD3+CD56+NKG2C+ clonotypes were among the top 10 CD8+ clonotypes and accounted for about 1.0-8% of CD8+ T cells. Those dominant clonotypes were again the most abundant among CD3+CD56-NKG2C+ cells in a few donors, at about 25-65%. It remained unclear whether the expanded NKG2C-expressing T cell clones were specific for HCMV antigens.

Sequenced material: blood T cells: a sorted CD56 or NKG2C T cell subset, CD4+ or CD8+ T cells, or bulk PBMC T cells (not recorded which). The clonotype comes from a woman aged 45-59 years in good health. Donor details come from another sample of the same person, matched by shared clones. Recombination joined TRBV15 with TRBJ2-5. Here the CDR3 is given as CATSRYLQETQYF.